This is a list of T cell receptor beta chains from one sample in a study of T cells after yellow fever vaccination. From the 5' RACE reads, TCRdb called clonotypes with MiXCR, one entry per CDR3 protein. The sample records some 320,000 distinct CDR3 sequences, roughly 8.7% being singletons. Sequencing used PBMCs, obtained on the day of the first yellow fever vaccination. The source is a man aged 18 to 30 who received the YFV17D yellow fever vaccine. Both conserved end residues are part of each CDR3. D genes are given only for firm matches. Size is stated for part of the rows, as once, few or many counts, or as a class when the clone is expanded.

few . TRBJ2-3 TRBV7-9 CASSSHREDTQYF TGTGCCAGCAGCTCCCACAGGGAAGATACGCAGTATTTT
. TRBD1 TRBJ1-2 TRBV20-1 CSASTGGSTNYGYTF TGCAGTGCTTCAACAGGGGGGTCGACTAACTATGGCTACACCTTC
few . TRBJ1-2 TRBV7-2 CASSLEVSENYGYTF TGTGCCAGCAGCTTAGAGGTCAGCGAAAACTATGGCTACACCTTC
. . TRBJ1-2 TRBV29-1 CSVAGTPWEYGYTF TGCAGCGTTGCCGGGACTCCCTGGGAATATGGCTACACCTTC
few . TRBJ1-2 TRBV4-2 CASSQDSSVRYGYTF TGTGCCAGCAGCCAAGATTCAAGTGTACGATATGGCTACACCTTC
many TRBD2 TRBJ2-1 TRBV11-1 CASSLVASGGPSSYNEQFF TGTGCCAGCAGCTTAGTTGCTAGCGGGGGTCCATCATCCTACAATGAGCAGTTCTTC
few . TRBJ2-3 TRBV12-3/TRBV12-4 CASRDGGRRNTQYF TGTGCCAGCAGGGACGGGGGGCGTCGTAATACGCAGTATTTT
many . TRBJ2-1 TRBV5-1 CASSITQGTYNEQFF TGCGCCAGCAGCATAACACAGGGCACCTACAATGAGCAGTTCTTC
few TRBD1 TRBJ2-3 TRBV12-3/TRBV12-4 CASTQDRGPSTDTQYF TGTGCCAGCACCCAAGACAGGGGGCCTAGCACAGATACGCAGTATTTT
. TRBD1 TRBJ1-6 TRBV20-1 CSARQGAANSPLHF TGCAGTGCCCGCCAGGGGGCGGCAAATTCACCCCTCCACTTT
many . TRBJ1-1 TRBV24-1 CATSDLRDLNEAFF TGTGCCACCAGTGATTTACGCGACCTCAATGAAGCTTTCTTT
. . TRBJ2-7 TRBV20-1 CSATPQNSLYEQYF TGCAGTGCTACCCCCCAGAACAGCCTGTACGAGCAGTACTTC
few . TRBJ2-3 TRBV5-1 CASSEVDRTYTDTQYF TGCGCCAGCAGCGAAGTGGACAGAACATACACAGATACGCAGTATTTT
. . TRBJ1-4 TRBV29-1 CSVVGGRGEKLFF TGCAGCGTTGTCGGGGGGCGGGGTGAAAAACTGTTTTTT
few . TRBJ1-2 TRBV27 CASSPDFGVRYGYTF TGTGCCAGCAGTCCCGACTTTGGGGTACGCTATGGCTACACCTTC
few . TRBJ2-1 TRBV11-1 CASSLLSSVSYNEQFF TGTGCCAGCAGCTTACTCTCTAGCGTCTCCTACAATGAGCAGTTCTTC
. . TRBJ1-3 TRBV4-2 CASSQEGTTSGNTIYF TGTGCCAGCAGCCAAGAAGGGACTACCTCTGGAAACACCATATATTTT
few . TRBJ2-2 TRBV5-4 CASRLTGSGELFF TGTGCCAGCAGGCTTACAGGGTCCGGGGAGCTGTTTTTT
many . TRBJ2-1 TRBV5-1 CASSLAASSYNEQFF TGCGCCAGCAGCTTGGCGGCTTCCTCCTACAATGAGCAGTTCTTC
few . TRBJ1-2 TRBV27 CASSLSRDYGYTF TGTGCCAGCAGTTTAAGCAGGGACTATGGCTACACCTTC
. TRBD1 TRBJ2-2 TRBV5-1 CASSSRTGIGTGELFF TGCGCCAGCAGCTCACGGACAGGGATTGGAACCGGGGAGCTGTTTTTT
few . TRBJ1-2 TRBV28 CASMDKDNYGYTF TGTGCCAGCATGGATAAGGATAACTATGGCTACACCTTC
few TRBD2 TRBJ2-1 TRBV7-6 CASSWGGGHRGGEQFF TGTGCCAGCAGTTGGGGCGGGGGGCATCGTGGGGGTGAGCAGTTCTTC
few . TRBJ2-3 TRBV4-3 CASSQGGRVSVDTQYF TGCGCCAGCAGCCAAGGCGGGCGGGTCTCAGTAGATACGCAGTATTTT
few . TRBJ2-7 TRBV29-1 CSLGTGTYEQYF TGCAGCCTGGGGACGGGGACCTACGAGCAGTACTTC
. . TRBJ1-2 TRBV12-3/TRBV12-4 CASSFLGGDYGYTF TGTGCCAGCAGTTTCTTGGGGGGGGACTATGGCTACACCTTC
few . TRBJ1-5 TRBV28 CASSQLWEQTAGQPQHF TGTGCCAGCAGTCAATTGTGGGAACAAACCGCGGGTCAGCCCCAGCATTTT
few . TRBJ1-2 TRBV24-1 CATSHTLVYGYTF TGTGCCACCAGCCACACTTTGGTGTATGGCTACACCTTC
few . TRBJ2-1 TRBV9 CASSPYLGSTYNEQFF TGTGCCAGCAGCCCCTACTTAGGGAGCACCTACAATGAGCAGTTCTTC
few . TRBJ2-1 TRBV20-1 CSALKDSSSYNEQFF TGCAGTGCTTTAAAAGACTCAAGCTCCTACAATGAGCAGTTCTTC
. TRBD1 TRBJ2-1 TRBV5-8 CAGTGPVSVTNEQFF TGTGCCGGGACAGGGCCCGTCTCCGTGACGAATGAGCAGTTCTTC
few TRBD1 TRBJ2-1 TRBV9 CASSVASGQGREQFF TGTGCCAGCAGCGTAGCATCAGGACAGGGGCGGGAGCAGTTCTTC